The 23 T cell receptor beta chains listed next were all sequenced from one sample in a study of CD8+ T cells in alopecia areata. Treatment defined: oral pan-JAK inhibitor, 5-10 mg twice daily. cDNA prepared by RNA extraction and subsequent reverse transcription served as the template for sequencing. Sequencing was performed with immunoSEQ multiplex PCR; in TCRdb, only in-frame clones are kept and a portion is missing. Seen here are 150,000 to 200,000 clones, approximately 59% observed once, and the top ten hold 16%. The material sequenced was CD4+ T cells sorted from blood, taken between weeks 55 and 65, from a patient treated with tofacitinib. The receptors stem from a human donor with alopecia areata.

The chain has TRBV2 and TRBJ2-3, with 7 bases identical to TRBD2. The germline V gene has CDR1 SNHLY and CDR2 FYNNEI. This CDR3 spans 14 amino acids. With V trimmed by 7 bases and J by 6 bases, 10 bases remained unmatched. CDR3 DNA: TGTGCCAGCAATCGGGGGGAGGTCGTGGATACGCAGTATTTT. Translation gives CASNRGEVVDTQYF.

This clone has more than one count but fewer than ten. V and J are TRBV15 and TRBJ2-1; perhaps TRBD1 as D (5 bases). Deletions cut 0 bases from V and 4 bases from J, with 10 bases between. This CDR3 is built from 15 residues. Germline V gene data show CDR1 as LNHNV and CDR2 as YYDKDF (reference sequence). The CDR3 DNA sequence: TGTGCCACCAGCAGAGATCAGGGAACATACAATGAGCAGTTCTTC. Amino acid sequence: CATSRDQGTYNEQFF. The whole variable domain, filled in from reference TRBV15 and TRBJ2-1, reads DAMVIQNPRYQVTQFGKPVTLSCSQTLNHNVMYWYQQKSSQAPKLLFHYYDKDFNNEADTPDNFQSRRPNTSFCFLDIRSPGLGDTAMYLCATSRDQGTYNEQFFGPGTRLTVL.

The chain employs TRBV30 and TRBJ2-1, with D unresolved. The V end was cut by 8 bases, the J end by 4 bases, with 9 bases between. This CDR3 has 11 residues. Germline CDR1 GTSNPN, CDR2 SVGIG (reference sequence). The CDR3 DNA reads TGTGCCCACTCCCGTTACAATGAGCAGTTCTTC. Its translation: CAHSRYNEQFF.

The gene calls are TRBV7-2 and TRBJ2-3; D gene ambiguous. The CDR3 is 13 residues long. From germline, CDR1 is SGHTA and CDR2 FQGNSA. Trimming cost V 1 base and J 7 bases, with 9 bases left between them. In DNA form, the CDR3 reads TGTGCCAGCAGCTTAGAGGTTCTAAATACGCAGTATTTT. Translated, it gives CASSLEVLNTQYF.

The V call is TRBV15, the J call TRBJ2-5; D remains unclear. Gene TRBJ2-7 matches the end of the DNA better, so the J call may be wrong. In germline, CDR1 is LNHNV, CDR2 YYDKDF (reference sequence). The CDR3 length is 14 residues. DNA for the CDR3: TGTGCCACCAGCAGAGATCCAGGAGCCTACGAGCAGTACTTC. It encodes CATSRDPGAYEQYF.

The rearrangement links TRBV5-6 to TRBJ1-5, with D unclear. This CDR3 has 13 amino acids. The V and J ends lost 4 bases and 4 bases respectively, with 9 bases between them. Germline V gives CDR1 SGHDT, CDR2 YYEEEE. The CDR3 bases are TGTGCCAGCAGCCCACGGCTGAATCAGCCCCAGCATTTT. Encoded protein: CASSPRLNQPQHF.

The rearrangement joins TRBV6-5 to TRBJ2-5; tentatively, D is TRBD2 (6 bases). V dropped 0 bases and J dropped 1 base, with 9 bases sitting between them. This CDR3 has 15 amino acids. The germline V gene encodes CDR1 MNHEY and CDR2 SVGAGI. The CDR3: CASSYSMGGQETQYF. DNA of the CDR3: TGTGCCAGCAGTTACTCGATGGGGGGCCAAGAGACCCAGTACTTC.

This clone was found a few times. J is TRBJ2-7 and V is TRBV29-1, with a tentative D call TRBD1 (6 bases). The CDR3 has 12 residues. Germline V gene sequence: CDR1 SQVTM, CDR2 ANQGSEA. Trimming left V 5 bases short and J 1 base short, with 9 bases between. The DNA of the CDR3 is TGCAGCGTTCAGGGGATTTCCTACGAGCAGTACTTC. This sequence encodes CSVQGISYEQYF.

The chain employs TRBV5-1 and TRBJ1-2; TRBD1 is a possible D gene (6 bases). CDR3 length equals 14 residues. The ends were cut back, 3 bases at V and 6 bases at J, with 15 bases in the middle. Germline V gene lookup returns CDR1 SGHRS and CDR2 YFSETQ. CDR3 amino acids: CASSSSGTTNGYTF. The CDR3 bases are TGCGCCAGCAGCTCCTCCGGGACAACCAATGGCTACACCTTC.

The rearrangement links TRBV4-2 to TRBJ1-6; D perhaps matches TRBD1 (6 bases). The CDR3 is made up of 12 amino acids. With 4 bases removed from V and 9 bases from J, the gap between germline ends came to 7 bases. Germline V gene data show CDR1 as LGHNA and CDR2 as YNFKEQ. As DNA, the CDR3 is TGTGCCAGCAGCCCCAGGGGTTCACCCCTCCACTTT. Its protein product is CASSPRGSPLHF.

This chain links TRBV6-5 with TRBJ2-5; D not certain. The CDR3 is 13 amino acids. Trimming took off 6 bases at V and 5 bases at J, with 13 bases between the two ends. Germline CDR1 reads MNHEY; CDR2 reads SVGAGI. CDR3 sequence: CASRTPLGETQYF. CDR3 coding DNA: TGTGCCAGCAGGACACCCCTAGGGGAGACCCAGTACTTC.

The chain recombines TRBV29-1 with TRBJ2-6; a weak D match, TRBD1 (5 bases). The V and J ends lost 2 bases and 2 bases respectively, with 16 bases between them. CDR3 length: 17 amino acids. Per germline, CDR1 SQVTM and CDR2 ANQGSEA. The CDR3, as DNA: TGCAGCGTTGAACCTCTCGATTACAGGACTGGGGCCAACGTCCTGACTTTC. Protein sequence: CSVEPLDYRTGANVLTF.

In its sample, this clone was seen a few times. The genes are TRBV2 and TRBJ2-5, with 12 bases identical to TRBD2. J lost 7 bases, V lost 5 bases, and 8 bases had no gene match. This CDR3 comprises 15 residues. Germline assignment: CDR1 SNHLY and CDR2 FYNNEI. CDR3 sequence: CASSPRTSGDGTQYF. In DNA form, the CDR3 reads TGTGCCAGCAGTCCCCGGACTAGCGGGGACGGGACCCAGTACTTC. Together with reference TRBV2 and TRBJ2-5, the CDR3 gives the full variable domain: EPEVTQTPSHQVTQMGQEVILRCVPISNHLYFYWYRQILGQKVEFLVSFYNNEISEKSEIFDDQFSVERPDGSNFTLKIRSTKLEDSAMYFCASSPRTSGDGTQYFGPGTRLLVL.

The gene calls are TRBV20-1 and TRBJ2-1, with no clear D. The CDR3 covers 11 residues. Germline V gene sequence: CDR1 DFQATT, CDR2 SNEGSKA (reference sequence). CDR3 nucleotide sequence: TGCAGCCTCGGAATGAACAATGAGCAGTTCTTC. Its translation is CSLGMNNEQFF.

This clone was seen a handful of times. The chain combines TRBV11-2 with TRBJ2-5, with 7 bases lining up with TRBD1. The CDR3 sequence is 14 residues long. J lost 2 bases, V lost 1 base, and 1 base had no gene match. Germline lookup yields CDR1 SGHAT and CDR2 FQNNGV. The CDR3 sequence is CASSLAGQQETQYF. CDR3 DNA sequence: TGTGCCAGCAGCTTAGCGGGACAGCAAGAGACCCAGTACTTC.

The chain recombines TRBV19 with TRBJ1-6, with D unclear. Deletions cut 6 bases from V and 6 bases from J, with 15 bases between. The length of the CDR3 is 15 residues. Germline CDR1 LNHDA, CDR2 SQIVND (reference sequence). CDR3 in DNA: TGTGCCAGTAGATCTGCGGTCAGCTCTAATTCACCCCTCCACTTT. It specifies CASRSAVSSNSPLHF.

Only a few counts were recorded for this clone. This CDR3 is CAHQIAGDTEAFF. The CDR3 bases are TGTGCCCATCAAATAGCAGGAGACACTGAAGCTTTCTTT. The chain recombines TRBV10-3 with TRBJ1-1; D gene unclear. The CDR3 runs 13 residues. The V gene's germline CDR1 is ENHRY and CDR2 SYGVKD. With 11 bases removed from V and 3 bases from J, the gap between germline ends came to 16 bases.

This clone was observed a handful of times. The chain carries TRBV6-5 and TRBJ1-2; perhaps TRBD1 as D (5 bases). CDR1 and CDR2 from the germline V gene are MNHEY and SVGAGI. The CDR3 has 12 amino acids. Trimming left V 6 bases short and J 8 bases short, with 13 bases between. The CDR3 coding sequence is TGTGCCAGCAGCCCCGGGGGAGGGGGCTACACCTTC. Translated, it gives CASSPGGGGYTF.

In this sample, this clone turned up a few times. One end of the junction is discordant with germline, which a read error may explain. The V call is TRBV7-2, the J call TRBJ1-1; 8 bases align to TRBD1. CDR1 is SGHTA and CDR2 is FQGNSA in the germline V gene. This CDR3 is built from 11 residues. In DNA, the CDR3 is TGTGCCAGCAGCACCCTCTTGGACAGGGTTTTT. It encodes CASSTLLDRVF. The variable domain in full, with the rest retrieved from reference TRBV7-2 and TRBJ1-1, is GAGVSQSPSNKVTEKGKDVELRCDPISGHTALYWYRQSLGQGLEFLIYFQGNSAPDKSGLPSDRFSAERTGGSVSTLTIQRTQQEDSAVYLCASSTLLDRVFGQGTRLTVV.

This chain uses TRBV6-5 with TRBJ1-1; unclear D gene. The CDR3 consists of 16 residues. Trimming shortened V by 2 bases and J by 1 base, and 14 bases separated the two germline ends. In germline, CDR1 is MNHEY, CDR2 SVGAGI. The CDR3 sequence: CASSYAVGRQNTEAFF. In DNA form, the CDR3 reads TGTGCCAGCAGTTACGCAGTTGGGAGGCAGAACACTGAAGCTTTCTTT.

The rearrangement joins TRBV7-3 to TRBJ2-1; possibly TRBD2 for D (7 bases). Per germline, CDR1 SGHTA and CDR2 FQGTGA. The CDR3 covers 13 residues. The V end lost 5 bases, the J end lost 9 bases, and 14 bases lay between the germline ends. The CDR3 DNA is TGTGCCAGCAGCCCGGTGGGAGGGGGTGAGCAGTTCTTC. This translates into CASSPVGGGEQFF.

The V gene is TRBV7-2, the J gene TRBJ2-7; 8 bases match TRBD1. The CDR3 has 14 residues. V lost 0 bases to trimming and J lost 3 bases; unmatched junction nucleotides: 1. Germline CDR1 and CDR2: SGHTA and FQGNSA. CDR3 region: CASSLAGQGYEQYF. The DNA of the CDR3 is TGTGCCAGCAGCTTAGCCGGACAGGGCTACGAGCAGTACTTC.

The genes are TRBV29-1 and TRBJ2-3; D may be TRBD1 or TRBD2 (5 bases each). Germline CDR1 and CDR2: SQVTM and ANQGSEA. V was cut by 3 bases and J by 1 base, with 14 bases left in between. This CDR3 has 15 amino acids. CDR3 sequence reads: CSVEVLVGGTDTQYF. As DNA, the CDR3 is TGCAGCGTTGAGGTCTTAGTGGGGGGCACAGATACGCAGTATTTT.